This T cell receptor (beta chain) emerged from a study of T cell repertoires in cytomegalovirus infection. As regards this clonotype: Its specificity is not known.

Study-level results: CMV carriers with the relevant HLA were identified by cumulative public TCR beta family frequency.

One entry per CDR3 protein, called by TCRdb with MiXCR from the reads. Of 200,000 to 300,000 distinct CDR3 sequences listed, roughly 10% are singletons. CDR1 is MNHGY, CDR2 SAAAGT, per germline. V lost 2 bases and J 2 bases, leaving 10 bases between the germline ends. The CDR3 spans 15 residues. The receptor's source is a human donor in good health (CMV status not recorded). Some clones in this sample may be carry-over from other donors' samples. The rearrangement joins TRBV6-8 to TRBJ2-1; tentative D call: TRBD2 (6 bases). Sequenced: PBMCs. The CDR3 DNA is TGTGCCAGCAGTTACGTAGCGGACCCCTACAATGAGCAGTTCTTC. Translation gives CASSYVADPYNEQFF.